This T cell receptor beta chain was obtained from a study of metastatic and nonmetastatic thyroid tumors. Turning to the study itself: From malignant and benign thyroid patients, repertoires in blood and in tumor or nodule tissue were compared.

The CDR3 is 13 residues long. Germline V gene lookup returns CDR1 LNHDA and CDR2 SQIVND (reference sequence). Trimming removed 1 base from V and 5 bases from J, with 8 bases in between. Nobody among the patients had been given any treatment before thyroid surgery. This clone was seen at least ten times. Its antigen remains unknown. In the original analysis: Variation in CDR3 across clinicopathological groups served as the basis for constructing a distant-metastasis classifier in papillary thyroid cancer. With MiXCR, TCRdb called clones anew from the PCR reads. These V and J calls derive from TCRdb rather than the authors' analysis. This table holds about 34,000 clones, less than 40% found once. Points from the study as a whole: Reportedly, malignant thyroid tumors had significantly higher TCR beta diversity than benign nodules, in blood and tumor.

The chain joins TRBV19 to TRBJ2-5; possibly TRBD1 or TRBD2 for D (5 bases each). The TCR sequence derives from a female donor with papillary thyroid cancer or a benign thyroid nodule (not recorded which). Some clones in this sample may be carry-over from other donors' samples. Specimen: tumor tissue. CDR3 region: CASSIGDGETQYF. CDR3 nucleotides: TGTGCCAGTAGTATAGGGGACGGGGAGACCCAGTACTTC.